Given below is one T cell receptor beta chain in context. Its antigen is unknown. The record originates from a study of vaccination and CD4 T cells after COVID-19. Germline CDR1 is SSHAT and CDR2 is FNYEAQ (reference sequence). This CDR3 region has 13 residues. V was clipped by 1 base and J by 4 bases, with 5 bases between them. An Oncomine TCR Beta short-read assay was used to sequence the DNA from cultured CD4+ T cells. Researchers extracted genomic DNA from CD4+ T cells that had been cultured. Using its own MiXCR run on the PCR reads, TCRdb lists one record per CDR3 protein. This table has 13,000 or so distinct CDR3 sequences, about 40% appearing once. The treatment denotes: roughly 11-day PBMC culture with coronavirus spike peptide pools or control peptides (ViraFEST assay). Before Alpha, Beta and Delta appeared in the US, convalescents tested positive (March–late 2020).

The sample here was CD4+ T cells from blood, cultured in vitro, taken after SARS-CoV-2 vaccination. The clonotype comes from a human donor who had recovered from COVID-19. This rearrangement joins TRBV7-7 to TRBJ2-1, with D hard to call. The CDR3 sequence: CASSLGLYNEQFF. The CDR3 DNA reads TGTGCCAGCAGCTTAGGCCTATACAATGAGCAGTTCTTC.